The clone carrying this T cell receptor (beta chain) has a count of ten or more. The data are from a study of CD8+CD57+ T cells in acquired aplastic anemia. Profiles of TCR beta VDJ and CDR3 were generated from a genomic DNA template. Via MiXCR, TCRdb re-called the reads, giving one row per CDR3 protein. The sample has about 180,000 distinct CDR3 sequences; roughly 60% are singletons. Patients chosen for sequencing had CD8+CD57+ cells that had expanded, as shown by flow cytometry. The sequencing sample was made of sorted CD4+, CD8+, or CD8+CD57+ T cells (not recorded which) from PBMCs. The receptor was isolated from a human donor with aplastic anemia.

CDR3 residues: CASSFGASGGVTDTQYF. The DNA of the CDR3 is TGTGCCAGCAGCTTTGGGGCTAGCGGGGGGGTCACAGATACGCAGTATTTT. The chain combines TRBV7-9 with TRBJ2-3; 12 nucleotides line up with TRBD2. Germline CDR1 reads SEHNR; CDR2 reads FQNEAQ (reference sequence). With 3 bases clipped from V and 2 bases from J, the junction kept 6 bases outside the gene matches. This CDR3 has 17 residues.